This T cell receptor beta chain is from a study of blood T cell repertoires in COVID-19. Across the whole study: T cells, B-cell-depleted T cells, or PBMCs provided the cDNA or gDNA that served as material.

The germline gives CDR1 MNHEY, CDR2 SMNVEV (reference sequence). This CDR3 has 13 amino acids. V dropped 5 bases and J dropped 8 bases, with 12 bases sitting between them. Assay used: immunoSEQ multiplex PCR; TCRdb lists only in-frame clones, some missing. The table lists approximately 300,000 clones, roughly 90% of them singletons. Seattle enrolled patients during active infection and tracked them longitudinally. Sequencing was performed on peripheral blood. This clonotype was obtained from a woman aged 40 to 50 with COVID-19, enrolled during active disease. The J gene is TRBJ1-4, the V gene TRBV27; TRBD1 is a possible D gene (5 bases). DNA of the CDR3: TGTGCCAGCAGTGCCGGGGGGTGGGAAAAACTGTTTTTT. Translating gives CASSAGGWEKLFF.